These 16 T cell receptor beta chains originate from one sample sequenced in a study of T cells expressing NK-cell markers. TCRdb reprocessed the 5' RACE reads, keeping one entry per CDR3 protein, no DNA. Across some 150,000 distinct CDR3 sequences, the top ten clones capture roughly a third of the sample. Sample: blood T cells: a sorted CD56 or NKG2C T cell subset, CD4+ or CD8+ T cells, or bulk PBMC T cells (not recorded which). These receptors were taken from a woman aged 45-65 years in good health.

The chain links TRBV7-7 to TRBJ2-1; TCRdb's D call, TRBD1, is unchecked because there is no DNA. The CDR3 has 17 amino acids. CDR1 is SSHAT, CDR2 FNYEAQ, per germline (reference sequence). CDR3 sequence: CASSQFPSGTGAYEQFF.

The chain carries TRBV20-1 and TRBJ1-2; the TCRdb D gene call, TRBD1, has no DNA to confirm it. The CDR3 extends over 13 amino acids. CDR1 DFQATT and CDR2 SNEGSKA come from the germline V gene (reference sequence). The CDR3 protein is CSANDRGRDGYTF.

The V and J genes are TRBV12-3 or TRBV12-4 and TRBJ2-5; TCRdb's assignment of TRBD2 cannot be checked, as there is no DNA. This CDR3 region has 16 residues. CDR3 loop: CASTPGGGRTWETQYF.

The V and J genes are TRBV12-3 or TRBV12-4 and TRBJ1-1; checking the TCRdb D call of TRBD1 is not possible without DNA. The CDR3 sequence is 15 residues long. Here the CDR3 reads CASSRGQGMNTEAFF.

V usage is TRBV6-1 and J usage is TRBJ1-5; TCRdb outputs TRBD1, but without DNA this stays unchecked. Per the germline V gene, CDR1 is MNHNS and CDR2 is SASEGT. This CDR3 comprises 15 residues. The CDR3 reads CASARERYGNQPQHF.

This rearrangement joins TRBV13 to TRBJ1-1. CDR1 is PRHDT, CDR2 FYEKMQ, per germline (reference sequence). This CDR3 comprises 15 residues. CDR3 amino acids: CASSLGVRIVPEAFF.

CDR3 sequence: CSARDTMNTEAFF. The chain joins TRBV20-1 to TRBJ1-1. Germline CDR1 and CDR2: DFQATT and SNEGSKA (reference sequence). CDR3 length equals 13 residues.

This rearrangement joins TRBV5-1 to TRBJ2-7. Germline V lookup: CDR1 SGHRS, CDR2 YFSETQ. The CDR3 spans 12 residues. Here the CDR3 reads CASSETDYEQYF.

The V gene is TRBV13, the J gene TRBJ2-1. There are 15 residues in the CDR3. Germline-derived CDR1 and CDR2 are PRHDT and FYEKMQ (reference sequence). CDR3 loop: CASSPKDSSYNEQFF.

This chain uses TRBV7-9 with TRBJ1-1. The V gene's germline CDR1 is SEHNR and CDR2 FQNEAQ (reference sequence). The CDR3 consists of 12 residues. The chain's CDR3 is CASSQSNTEAFF. Looking up the rest from reference TRBV7-9 and TRBJ1-1 gives the full variable domain: DTGVSQNPRHKITKRGQNVTFRCDPISEHNRLYWYRQTLGQGPEFLTYFQNEAQLEKSRLLSDRFSAERPKGSFSTLEIQRTEQGDSAMYLCASSQSNTEAFFGQGTRLTVV.

The V and J genes are TRBV25-1 and TRBJ1-1. The V gene's germline CDR1 is MGHDK and CDR2 SYGVNS. CDR3 length: 13 amino acids. The CDR3: CASSYDLNTEAFF. The full variable domain, in which reference TRBV25-1 and TRBJ1-1 provide the parts outside the CDR3, is EADIYQTPRYLVIGTGKKITLECSQTMGHDKMYWYQQDPGMELHLIHYSYGVNSTEKGDLSSESTVSRIRTEHFPLTLESARPSHTSQYLCASSYDLNTEAFFGQGTRLTVV.

J is TRBJ1-1 and V is TRBV5-1; the TCRdb D gene call, TRBD1, has no DNA to confirm it. This CDR3 spans 13 amino acids. Germline assignment: CDR1 SGHRS and CDR2 YFSETQ. CDR3 amino acids: CASTRQGDTEAFF.

The gene calls are TRBV20-1 and TRBJ2-3; TCRdb reports TRBD2, a call that lacks DNA to check it against. This CDR3 has 15 amino acids. Germline V gene lookup returns CDR1 DFQATT and CDR2 SNEGSKA (reference sequence). The CDR3 loop reads CSARDGGKLTDTQYF.

This rearrangement joins TRBV9 to TRBJ1-2. Germline values: CDR1 SGDLS, CDR2 YYNGEE. The CDR3 totals 14 residues. The CDR3 spells CASSVGQRDYGYTF.

The chain carries TRBV29-1 and TRBJ2-1; the D gene TCRdb calls, TRBD1, cannot be checked with no DNA. The CDR3 sequence is 12 residues long. Germline V gives CDR1 SQVTM, CDR2 ANQGSEA. CDR3 in amino acids: CSVVVLTEEQFF.

This chain connects TRBV6-5 to TRBJ2-3; the D gene TCRdb calls, TRBD1, cannot be checked with no DNA. The CDR3 loop spans 13 amino acids. CDR1 MNHEY and CDR2 SVGAGI come from the germline V gene. The CDR3 sequence: CANPDRFVYTQYF.